The rows below give T cell receptor beta chains drawn from one sample of a study of post-analysis software for immune sequencing data. Via MiXCR, TCRdb re-called the PCR reads, giving one row per CDR3 protein. This sample has 750,000 to 950,000 distinct CDR3 sequences, with about 50% found just once. Source material: blood. Receptors originate from a girl under 18 with multiple sclerosis. CDR3s include the opening cysteine and the closing phenylalanine or tryptophan. D genes are given only for firm matches. Only part of the rows carry a size: once, few, many, or a class if the clone is expanded.

clone_size	v_call	j_call	d_call	cdr3_aa	cdr3_nt
NA	TRBV7-8	TRBJ2-5	TRBD1	CASSSRTGFVETQYF	TGTGCCAGCAGCTCCCGGACAGGGTTTGTAGAGACCCAGTACTTC
NA	TRBV6-2/TRBV6-3	TRBJ2-7	NA	CATKGDQRIYEQYF	TGTGCCACCAAAGGGGACCAGAGGATCTACGAGCAGTACTTC
few	TRBV27	TRBJ2-1	NA	CASSLLASSSQQFF	TGTGCCAGCAGTTTATTAGCTAGCTCTTCCCAGCAGTTCTTC
NA	TRBV29-1	TRBJ2-7	NA	CSFRQSSYEQYF	TGCAGCTTCCGACAGAGCTCCTACGAGCAGTACTTC
NA	TRBV20-1	TRBJ2-1	NA	CSATHRNEQFF	TGCAGTGCTACACACCGAAATGAGCAGTTCTTC
NA	TRBV2	TRBJ1-1	NA	CASSDIVGGAFF	TGTGCCAGCAGTGATATAGTAGGGGGAGCTTTCTTT
NA	TRBV3-1	TRBJ2-7	NA	CASSQAGVSSYEQYF	TGTGCCAGCAGCCAAGCGGGGGTGAGCTCCTACGAGCAGTACTTC
NA	TRBV5-1	TRBJ1-1	NA	CASRRTAGNTEAFF	TGCGCCAGCAGGCGGACAGCCGGGAACACTGAAGCTTTCTTT
NA	TRBV20-1	TRBJ2-5	NA	CSAGRNSQETQYF	TGCAGTGCGGGGAGGAACAGCCAAGAGACCCAGTACTTC
few	TRBV25-1	TRBJ2-7	NA	CANPPPQGGREQYF	TGTGCCAACCCTCCCCCACAGGGAGGGCGCGAGCAGTACTTC
few	TRBV7-2	TRBJ2-5	NA	CASSQTRETQYF	TGTGCCAGCAGCCAGACTCGGGAGACCCAGTACTTC
NA	TRBV2	TRBJ1-5	NA	CASSVGRDQPQHF	TGTGCCAGCAGTGTGGGACGGGATCAGCCCCAGCATTTT
NA	TRBV29-1	TRBJ1-1	TRBD1	CSVEPQGAGTEAFF	TGCAGCGTTGAGCCCCAGGGGGCAGGCACTGAAGCTTTCTTT
NA	TRBV7-9	TRBJ2-5	TRBD1	CASSLGLDRGRLETQYF	TGTGCCAGCAGCTTAGGCCTTGACAGGGGGCGGCTAGAGACCCAGTACTTC
few	TRBV20-1	TRBJ1-2	TRBD1	CSARGSGTGGPTNYGYTF	TGCAGTGCTAGGGGATCCGGGACAGGGGGACCGACTAACTATGGCTACACCTTC
few	TRBV29-1	TRBJ2-1	NA	CSVEVSPQYEQFF	TGCAGCGTTGAAGTGAGTCCTCAATATGAGCAGTTCTTC
NA	TRBV11-2	TRBJ2-3	NA	CASSFGVTDTQYF	TGTGCCAGCAGCTTCGGGGTGACAGATACGCAGTATTTT
NA	TRBV2	TRBJ2-7	TRBD2	CASSYELGSGGSSSYEQYF	TGTGCCAGCAGTTACGAACTGGGTAGCGGGGGGTCGAGCTCCTACGAGCAGTACTTC
NA	TRBV9	TRBJ1-1	NA	CASSAGGTLNTEAFF	TGTGCCAGCAGTGCTGGGGGGACACTGAACACTGAAGCTTTCTTT
few	TRBV12-3/TRBV12-4	TRBJ1-1	NA	CASSWGRDTEAFF	TGTGCCAGCAGCTGGGGCAGGGACACTGAAGCTTTCTTT
NA	TRBV7-8	TRBJ2-2	TRBD2	CASSLSSGRSGELFF	TGTGCCAGCAGCTTATCGAGCGGGAGATCCGGGGAGCTGTTTTTT
NA	TRBV6-6	TRBJ2-7	TRBD2	CAGSTISSGEQYF	TGTGCCGGCAGTACTATCTCTAGCGGCGAGCAGTACTTC
NA	TRBV5-1	TRBJ1-1	NA	CASSPGGGLGTEAFF	TGCGCCAGCAGCCCGGGGGGGGGTCTAGGCACTGAAGCTTTCTTT
NA	TRBV10-3	TRBJ2-7	NA	CAISTYSYEQYF	TGTGCCATCAGTACATACAGCTACGAGCAGTACTTC
many	TRBV4-1	TRBJ2-7	NA	CASSQEGGGGSNEQYF	TGCGCCAGCAGCCAAGAAGGGGGTGGCGGGAGTAACGAGCAGTACTTC
NA	TRBV7-9	TRBJ2-3	NA	CASSLDQRRRTDTQYF	TGTGCCAGCAGCTTAGACCAGCGGAGGCGCACAGATACGCAGTATTTT
NA	TRBV5-1	TRBJ2-1	NA	CASSGGFGEQFF	TGCGCCAGCAGCGGAGGTTTTGGTGAGCAGTTCTTC
few	TRBV5-1	TRBJ1-1	NA	CASSLEHLNTEAFF	TGCGCCAGCAGCTTGGAGCACCTGAACACTGAAGCTTTCTTT
NA	TRBV12-5	TRBJ1-4	TRBD1	CASGLDSGQGEKLFF	TGTGCTAGTGGTTTGGACTCAGGACAGGGCGAAAAACTGTTTTTT